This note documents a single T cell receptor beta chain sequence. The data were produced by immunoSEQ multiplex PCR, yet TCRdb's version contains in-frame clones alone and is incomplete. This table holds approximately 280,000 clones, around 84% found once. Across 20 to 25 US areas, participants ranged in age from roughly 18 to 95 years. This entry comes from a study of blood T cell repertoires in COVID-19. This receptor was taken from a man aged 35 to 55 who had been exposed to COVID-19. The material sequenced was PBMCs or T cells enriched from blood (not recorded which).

CDR3 bases: TGCAGTGCTAGTCCCCCTAGCGGACACAATGAGCAGTTCTTC. Translated: CSASPPSGHNEQFF. The chain is built from TRBV20-1 and TRBJ2-1, with TRBD2 identical over 7 bases. The J segment lost 5 bases and the V segment lost 3 bases, leaving 7 bases of the junction unmatched. Germline-derived CDR1 and CDR2 are DFQATT and SNEGSKA (reference sequence). The CDR3 spans 14 residues.